One sample yielded the 16 T cell receptor beta chains listed below, sequenced in a study of breast tumors, draining lymph nodes, adjacent tissues. Breast cancer patients provided tissue from their axillary draining lymph nodes. Each CDR3 protein is one row after TCRdb ran MiXCR on the multiplex PCR reads. Among around 140,000 distinct CDR3 sequences, 20% to 25% were seen once, and the ten largest hold just over 2.5%. The sequenced material came from axillary lymph node tissue. The receptors stem from a female donor with breast cancer. Some clones in this sample may be carry-over from other donors' samples.

The chain joins TRBV20-1 to TRBJ2-1; 7 bases fit TRBD1. J gave up 15 bases and V 6 bases, and 29 bases lay outside the gene matches. This CDR3 comprises 17 residues. CDR1 and CDR2 (germline): DFQATT, SNEGSKA (reference sequence). CDR3 in amino acids: CSAMPPARQGRYNEVFF. As DNA, the CDR3 is TGCAGTGCCATGCCGCCAGCCAGACAGGGACGCTACAATGAGGTGTTCTTC.

This clonotype has at least ten counts. The chain carries TRBV5-1 and TRBJ2-1, with D unclear. V lost 0 bases, J lost 2 bases, and 9 bases lay in between. This CDR3 region has 15 residues. Germline V gives CDR1 SGHRS, CDR2 YFSETQ. The CDR3 protein is CASSLEALTYNEQFF. CDR3 DNA sequence: TGCGCCAGCAGCTTGGAGGCGCTTACCTACAATGAGCAGTTCTTC.

With respect to this clonotype: Since a much larger clone is just one base distant, this may be a read error. The chain links TRBV10-3 to TRBJ1-6; 7 nucleotides agree with TRBD1. The CDR3 totals 13 residues. Germline V gives CDR1 ENHRY, CDR2 SYGVKD. V shed 5 bases, J shed 10 bases, and the junction held 5 bases outside the gene matches. The CDR3 region is CAISIRGESPLHF. CDR3 DNA sequence: TGTGCCATCAGTATCAGGGGGGAATCACCCCTCCACTTT.

This clonotype appeared many times. This chain connects TRBV18 to TRBJ2-7; TRBD2 matches 8 bases. Per the germline V gene, CDR1 is KGHSH and CDR2 is LQKENI. The CDR3 is made up of 15 amino acids. The V gene end was trimmed by 6 bases and the J gene end by 3 bases; junction bases not matched to a gene: 10. The CDR3 nucleotides are TGTGCCAGCTCCCGGTTTAGCGGGGACGACTACGAGCAGTACTTC. Translation gives CASSRFSGDDYEQYF. Together with reference TRBV18 and TRBJ2-7, the CDR3 gives the full variable domain: NAGVMQNPRHLVRRRGQEARLRCSPMKGHSHVYWYRQLPEEGLKFMVYLQKENIIDESGMPKERFSAEFPKEGPSILRIQQVVRGDSAAYFCASSRFSGDDYEQYFGPGTRLTVT.

At least ten counts were recorded for this clonotype. CDR3 in DNA: TGTGCCAGCAGCTTATTACAGAATGAAAAACTGTTTTTT. It translates to CASSLLQNEKLFF. The chain joins TRBV7-8 to TRBJ1-4, with unresolved D. Germline lookup yields CDR1 SGHVS and CDR2 FQNEAQ. The CDR3 is 13 residues long. V lost 2 bases and J lost 5, with 6 bases in between. The full variable domain, in which reference TRBV7-8 and TRBJ1-4 provide the parts outside the CDR3, is GAGVSQSPRYKVAKRGQDVALRCDPISGHVSLFWYQQALGQGPEFLTYFQNEAQLDKSGLPSDRFFAERPEGSVSTLKIQRTQQEDSAVYLCASSLLQNEKLFFGSGTQLSVL.

As regards this clonotype: A read error may be the cause here, since a much bigger clone is one base away. The chain recombines TRBV14 with TRBJ2-2, with 7 bases that match TRBD2. This CDR3 has 15 amino acids. V gave up 0 bases and J gave up 4 bases; unmatched junction bases: 2. Germline V CDR1 and CDR2: SGHDN, FVKESK. The CDR3, as DNA: TGTGCCAGCAGCCAAGAAGCGGGAACCACCGGGGAGCTGTTTTTT. As protein: CASSQEAGTTGELFF.

This clonotype was found many times. The chain recombines TRBV11-2 with TRBJ2-1; 12 nucleotides line up with TRBD2. From germline, CDR1 is SGHAT and CDR2 FQNNGV. This CDR3 spans 14 amino acids. Trimming cost V 7 bases and J 8 bases; bases outside gene matches: 6. CDR3: CASIWTSGVDEQFF. The CDR3 coding sequence is TGTGCCAGCATCTGGACTAGCGGGGTGGATGAGCAGTTCTTC.

This clonotype came up many times. The J gene is TRBJ2-1, the V gene TRBV20-1, with TRBD1 matching over 8 bases. J gave up 1 base and V 3 bases, and 14 bases lay outside the gene matches. Germline loops: CDR1 DFQATT, CDR2 SNEGSKA (reference sequence). CDR3 length: 18 residues. CDR3 residues: CSASPGTGPTASYNEQFF. CDR3 DNA: TGCAGTGCTAGTCCCGGGACAGGCCCTACTGCTTCCTACAATGAGCAGTTCTTC.

Concerning this clonotype itself: This may stem from a read error, because a much larger clone lies one nucleotide away. V is TRBV20-1 and J is TRBJ2-3, with 7 bases identical to TRBD2. The CDR3 spans 11 residues. Germline V gene data show CDR1 as DFQATT and CDR2 as SNEGSKA (reference sequence). J gave up 6 bases and V 7 bases, and 4 bases lay outside the gene matches. In DNA, the CDR3 is TGCAGTGGGACTAGAGAGGATACGCAGTATTTT. Translation gives CSGTREDTQYF.

This clonotype was counted many times. The rearrangement joins TRBV30 to TRBJ1-6, with TRBD1 identical over 8 bases. The CDR3 runs to 16 residues. The germline V gene encodes CDR1 GTSNPN and CDR2 SVGIG (reference sequence). V trimming: 2 bases; J trimming: 4 bases; junction bases outside the gene matches: 7. The CDR3 nucleotides read TGTGCCTGGAGTCGACAGGGGACCTCTTATAATTCACCCCTCCACTTT. Amino acids: CAWSRQGTSYNSPLHF. Full variable domain (rest looked up from reference TRBV30 and TRBJ1-6): SQTIHQWPATLVQPVGSPLSLECTVEGTSNPNLYWYRQAAGRGLQLLFYSVGIGQISSEVPQNLSASRPQDRQFILSSKKLLLSDSGFYLCAWSRQGTSYNSPLHFGNGTRLTVT.

In this sample, this clonotype turned up many times. The J gene is TRBJ2-1, the V gene TRBV12-3 or TRBV12-4; D is unresolved. The CDR3 length is 16 residues. The V end was cut by 5 bases, the J end by 4 bases, with 18 bases between. CDR3 loop: CASSTRRTVEYNEQFF. CDR3 DNA sequence: TGTGCCAGCAGTACCCGACGAACGGTGGAGTACAATGAGCAGTTCTTC.

Concerning this clonotype itself: It may be a read error: a sequence one base away is much more abundant. The CDR3 DNA follows: TGCAGCGCTGATGGGACCTATCCCGGGGAGCTGTTTTTT. This sequence encodes CSADGTYPGELFF. The chain combines TRBV29-1 with TRBJ2-2; D tentatively fits TRBD1 or TRBD2 (5 bases each). The CDR3 loop spans 13 amino acids. V lost 7 bases, J lost 6 bases, and 15 bases lay in between. Per germline, CDR1 SQVTM and CDR2 ANQGSEA.

This chain uses TRBV11-3 with TRBJ2-2; TRBD1 matches at 8 bases. Losses at the gene ends were 8 bases for V and 7 bases for J; bases not matched to a gene: 12. CDR1 and CDR2 (germline): SGHNT, YENEEA. This CDR3 has 15 residues. CDR3 amino acids: CASSHSWTGHGELFF. CDR3 DNA sequence: TGTGCCAGCTCCCACAGTTGGACAGGGCACGGGGAGCTGTTTTTT. Supplemented by reference TRBV11-3 and TRBJ2-2, the full variable domain reads EAGVVQSPRYKIIEKKQPVAFWCNPISGHNTLYWYLQNLGQGPELLIRYENEEAVDDSQLPKDRFSAERLKGVDSTLKIQPAELGDSAVYLCASSHSWTGHGELFFGEGSRLTVL.

This clonotype was found many times. The gene calls are TRBV4-1 and TRBJ1-4; D gene ambiguous. Germline CDR1 MGHRA, CDR2 YSYEKL. Trimming stripped 3 bases from V and 6 bases from J, with 8 bases between. This CDR3 region has 13 residues. The CDR3, as DNA: TGCGCCAGCAGCCATCAAAACGATGAAAAACTGTTTTTT. Protein: CASSHQNDEKLFF.

This clonotype was picked up many times. The chain carries TRBV20-1 and TRBJ2-7, with D possibly being TRBD2 (5 bases). The CDR3 consists of 15 residues. Germline lookup yields CDR1 DFQATT and CDR2 SNEGSKA (reference sequence). Trimming shortened V by 0 bases and J by 2 bases, and 14 bases separated the two germline ends. CDR3 amino acids: CSARDGDVLPYEQYF. The CDR3 DNA sequence: TGCAGTGCTAGAGACGGGGATGTCCTGCCCTACGAGCAGTACTTC.

The chain carries TRBV12-3 or TRBV12-4 and TRBJ2-1; 8 bases line up with TRBD2. V lost 2 bases, J lost 5 bases, and 14 bases stayed unmatched. This CDR3 contains 18 residues. In DNA form, the CDR3 reads TGTGCCAGCAGTTTAAGTGGCGGGAGGAAGCTTGGCGACAATGAGCAGTTCTTC. This sequence encodes CASSLSGGRKLGDNEQFF.